This T cell receptor beta chain was obtained from a study of identical twins. Study-level results: For out-of-frame alpha sequences shared by twins, low generation probability was in excess. Conclusions came from cross-sectional statistical analysis, not from following the same donors.

This clonotype showed up just a few times. Antigen: not known. Each CDR3 protein is one row after TCRdb ran MiXCR on the 5' RACE reads. Of 1.5 million to 2 million distinct CDR3 sequences in the sample, 25% to 35% are singletons; the top ten hold about 0.3%. Trimming removed 2 bases from V and 2 bases from J, with 12 bases in between. The CDR3 has 15 amino acids. Germline loops: CDR1 MNHEY, CDR2 SMNVEV (reference sequence). This TCR derives from a newborn girl in good health. This chain links TRBV27 with TRBJ1-2; D possibly corresponds to TRBD1 (6 bases). The sample taken for sequencing was cord blood. CDR3: CASSLRGQNNYGYTF. In DNA, the CDR3 is TGTGCCAGCAGTTTACGCGGACAGAACAACTATGGCTACACCTTC.